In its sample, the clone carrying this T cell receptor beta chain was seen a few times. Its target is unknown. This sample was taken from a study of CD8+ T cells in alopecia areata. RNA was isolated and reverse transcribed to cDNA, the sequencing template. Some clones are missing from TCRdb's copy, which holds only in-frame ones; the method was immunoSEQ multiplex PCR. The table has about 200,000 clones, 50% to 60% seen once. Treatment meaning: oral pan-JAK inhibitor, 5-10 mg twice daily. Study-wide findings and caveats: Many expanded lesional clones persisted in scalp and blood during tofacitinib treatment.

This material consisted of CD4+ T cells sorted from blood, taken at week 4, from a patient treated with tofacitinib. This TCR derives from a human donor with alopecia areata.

The CDR3 here is CSARERNEQFF. The DNA of the CDR3 is TGCAGTGCTAGAGAGCGGAATGAGCAGTTCTTC. J is TRBJ2-1 and V is TRBV20-1; D gene uncertain. CDR3 length: 11 amino acids. Trimming took off 0 bases at V and 7 bases at J, with 4 bases between the two ends. Germline CDR1 reads DFQATT; CDR2 reads SNEGSKA (reference sequence).